This T cell receptor beta chain was obtained from a study of OX40 agonist ivuxolimab in advanced cancers. The wider study: Of mixed ages from about 20 to 80 and averaging roughly 60 years, the group was approximately 80% male.

Profiled with immunoSEQ multiplex PCR; TCRdb holds only in-frame clones, not every one. Among tens of thousands of clones listed, around 83% were seen once. On this clone: Its antigen is undetermined. Compared with germline, one end of the junction differs, possibly owing to a read error.

Overall study findings and caveats: Researchers report that CD8+ T cells had, on average, more expanded clones than CD4+.

The sequence came from an adult with an advanced solid tumor such as melanoma, head and neck, liver or kidney cancer. Source: CD4+ or CD8+ T cells sorted from blood, taken in a trial of the OX40 agonist ivuxolimab.

The CDR3 is CASTSGTDESPLHF. The CDR3 DNA follows: TGTGCCAGCACCTCCGGGACGGACGAATCACCCCTCCACTTT. This chain connects TRBV5-1 to TRBJ1-6; possible D gene TRBD1, 5 bases. Germline assignment: CDR1 SGHRS and CDR2 YFSETQ. The CDR3 extends over 14 amino acids.